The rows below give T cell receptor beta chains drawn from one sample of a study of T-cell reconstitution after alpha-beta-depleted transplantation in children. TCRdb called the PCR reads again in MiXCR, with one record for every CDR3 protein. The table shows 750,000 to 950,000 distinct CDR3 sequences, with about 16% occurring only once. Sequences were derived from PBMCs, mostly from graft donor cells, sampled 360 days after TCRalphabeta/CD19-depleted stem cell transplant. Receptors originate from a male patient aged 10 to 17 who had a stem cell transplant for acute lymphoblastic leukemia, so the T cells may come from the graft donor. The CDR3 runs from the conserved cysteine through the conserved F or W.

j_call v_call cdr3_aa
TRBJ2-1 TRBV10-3 CAISGPGGTTNEQFF
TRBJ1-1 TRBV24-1 CATRGRDRETIGGQTEAFF
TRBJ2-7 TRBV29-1 CSVVAESYEQYF
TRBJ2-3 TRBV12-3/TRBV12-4 CASSLIQLAAAGNTQYF
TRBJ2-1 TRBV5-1 CASSWGLAEYNEQFF
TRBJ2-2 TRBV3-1 CASSSLGLAGGGRELFF
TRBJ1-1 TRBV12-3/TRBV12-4 CASRESPEAFF
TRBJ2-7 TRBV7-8 CASSLDGLAESYEQYF
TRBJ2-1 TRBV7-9 CASSLALSNEQFF
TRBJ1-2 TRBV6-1 CASSQGALGYGYTF
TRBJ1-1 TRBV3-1 CASQPRVGFTWDTEAFF
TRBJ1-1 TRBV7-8 CASSLGTNRGEAFF
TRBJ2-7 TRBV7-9 CASSTQGLAGAAYEQYF
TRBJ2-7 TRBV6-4 CASSDPGINYEQYF
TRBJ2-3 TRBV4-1 CASSQDGTDTDTQYF
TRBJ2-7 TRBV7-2 CASSLGGKPYEQYF
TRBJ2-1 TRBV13 CASSLTRRESYNEQFF
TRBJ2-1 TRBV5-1 CASSPPGTVFNEQFF
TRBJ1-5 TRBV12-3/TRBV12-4 CASRPTGGGSNQPQHF
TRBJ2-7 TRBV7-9 CASSTGPSIYEQYF
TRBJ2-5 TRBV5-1 CASSFFPWDSQETQYF
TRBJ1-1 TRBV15 CATSRPSRGGNTEAFF
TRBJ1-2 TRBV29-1 CSVLREGSYGYTF
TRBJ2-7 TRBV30 CGFGWAYEQYF
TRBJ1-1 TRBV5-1 CASKTAPDDRNTEAFF
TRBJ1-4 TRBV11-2 CASSRTGGKLFF
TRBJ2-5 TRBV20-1 CSALQETQYF
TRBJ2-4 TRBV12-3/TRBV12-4 CATRWEAGNIQYF
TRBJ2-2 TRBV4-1 CASSLITGTSGRLGELFF